What follows is one T cell receptor (beta chain) and its context. What it recognizes is unknown. This sample is part of a study of cytomegalovirus exposure and HLA in healthy donors. General study results and limits: Reportedly, cytomegalovirus status was diagnosed with high sensitivity and specificity. Among the CMV-associated chains, a few were confirmed in vitro as specific for CMV antigens. In a later analysis, TCR beta V- and J-gene trimming was associated with a missense DCLRE1C variant.

Primers for the PCR totalled 60 Vbeta and 13 Jbeta. Measured with immunoSEQ multiplex PCR; TCRdb has only the in-frame clones, and not every one. The sample lists fewer than 200,000 clones; 80% to 85% were seen once. V was clipped by 5 bases and J by 4 bases; unmatched bases: 13. The CDR3 covers 16 residues. Per germline, CDR1 SGHAT and CDR2 FQNNGV. The TCR originated in a man aged 30 to 45 in good health and CMV-seronegative. J is TRBJ2-7 and V is TRBV11-2; 8 bases map to TRBD1. The sequenced sample was PBMCs. CDR3 sequence: CASSPRRGTGYYEQYF. Written as DNA, the CDR3 is TGTGCCAGCAGCCCAAGGCGCGGGACAGGATATTACGAGCAGTACTTC.